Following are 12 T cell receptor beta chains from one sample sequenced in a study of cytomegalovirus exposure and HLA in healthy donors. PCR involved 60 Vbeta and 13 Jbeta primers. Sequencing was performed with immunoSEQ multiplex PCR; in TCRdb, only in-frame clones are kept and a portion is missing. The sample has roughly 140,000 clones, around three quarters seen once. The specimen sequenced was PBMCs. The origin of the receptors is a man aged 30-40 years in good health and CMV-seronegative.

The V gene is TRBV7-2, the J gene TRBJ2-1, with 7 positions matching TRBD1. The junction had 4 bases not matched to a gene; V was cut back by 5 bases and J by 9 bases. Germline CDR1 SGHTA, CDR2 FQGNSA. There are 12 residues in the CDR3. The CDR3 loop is CASSRQGSEQFF. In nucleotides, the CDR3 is TGTGCCAGCAGCCGACAGGGCTCTGAGCAGTTCTTC.

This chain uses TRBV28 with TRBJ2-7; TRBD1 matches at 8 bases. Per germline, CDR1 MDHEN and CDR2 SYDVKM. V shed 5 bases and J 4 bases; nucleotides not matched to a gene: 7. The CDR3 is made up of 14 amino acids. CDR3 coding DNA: TGTGCCAGCAGTCCCGGGACAGGATTTTACGAGCAGTACTTC. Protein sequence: CASSPGTGFYEQYF.

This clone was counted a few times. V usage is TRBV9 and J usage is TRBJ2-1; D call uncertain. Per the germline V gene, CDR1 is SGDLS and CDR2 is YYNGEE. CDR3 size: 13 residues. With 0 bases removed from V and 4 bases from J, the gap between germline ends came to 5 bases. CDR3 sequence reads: CASSVGDYNEQFF. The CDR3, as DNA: TGTGCCAGCAGCGTAGGAGATTACAATGAGCAGTTCTTC. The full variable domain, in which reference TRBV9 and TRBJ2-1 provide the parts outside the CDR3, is DSGVTQTPKHLITATGQRVTLRCSPRSGDLSVYWYQQSLDQGLQFLIQYYNGEERAKGNILERFSAQQFPDLHSELNLSSLELGDSALYFCASSVGDYNEQFFGPGTRLTVL.

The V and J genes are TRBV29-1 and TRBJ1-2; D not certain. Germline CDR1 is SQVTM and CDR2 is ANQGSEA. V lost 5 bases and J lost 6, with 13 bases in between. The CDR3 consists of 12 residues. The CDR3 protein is CSVFGSGDGYTF. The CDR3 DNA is TGCAGCGTTTTTGGGTCCGGGGATGGCTACACCTTC.

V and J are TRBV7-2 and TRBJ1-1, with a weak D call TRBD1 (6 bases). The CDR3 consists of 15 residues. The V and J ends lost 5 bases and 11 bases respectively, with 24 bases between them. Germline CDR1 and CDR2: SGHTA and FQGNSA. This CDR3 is CASSAADSGVSGAFF. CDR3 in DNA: TGTGCCAGCAGCGCCGCGGACAGCGGTGTCTCTGGGGCTTTCTTT.

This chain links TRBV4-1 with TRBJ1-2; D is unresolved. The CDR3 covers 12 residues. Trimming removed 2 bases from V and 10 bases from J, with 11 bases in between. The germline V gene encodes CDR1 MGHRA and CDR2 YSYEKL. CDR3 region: CASSQQNSPYTF. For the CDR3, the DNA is TGCGCCAGCAGCCAACAAAACAGTCCCTACACCTTC.

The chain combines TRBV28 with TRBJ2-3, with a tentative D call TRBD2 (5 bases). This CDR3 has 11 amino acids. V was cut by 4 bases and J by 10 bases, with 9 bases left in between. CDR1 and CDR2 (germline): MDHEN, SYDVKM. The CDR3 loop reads CASSWRTPQYF. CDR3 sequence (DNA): TGTGCCAGCAGTTGGAGGACCCCGCAGTATTTT.

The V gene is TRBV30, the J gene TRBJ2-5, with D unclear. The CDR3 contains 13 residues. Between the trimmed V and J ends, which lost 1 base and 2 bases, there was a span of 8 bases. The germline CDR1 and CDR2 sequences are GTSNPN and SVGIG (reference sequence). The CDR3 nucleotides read TGTGCCTGGAGTGGCACAGAACAAGAGACCCAGTACTTC. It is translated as CAWSGTEQETQYF. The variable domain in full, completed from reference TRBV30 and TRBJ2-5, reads SQTIHQWPATLVQPVGSPLSLECTVEGTSNPNLYWYRQAAGRGLQLLFYSVGIGQISSEVPQNLSASRPQDRQFILSSKKLLLSDSGFYLCAWSGTEQETQYFGPGTRLLVL.

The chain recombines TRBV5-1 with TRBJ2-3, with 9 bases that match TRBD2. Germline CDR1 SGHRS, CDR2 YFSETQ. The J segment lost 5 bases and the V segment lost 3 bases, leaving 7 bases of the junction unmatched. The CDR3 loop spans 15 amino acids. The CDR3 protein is CASSSVAGEGDTQYF. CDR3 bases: TGCGCCAGCAGCTCGGTAGCGGGGGAGGGAGATACGCAGTATTTT.

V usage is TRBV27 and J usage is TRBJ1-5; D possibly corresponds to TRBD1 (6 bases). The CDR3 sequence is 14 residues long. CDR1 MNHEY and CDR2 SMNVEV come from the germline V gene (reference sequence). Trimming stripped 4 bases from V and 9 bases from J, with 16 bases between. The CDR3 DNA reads TGTGCCAGCAGTTCAGGGGATCGAGGGTGGCCCCAGCATTTT. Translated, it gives CASSSGDRGWPQHF.

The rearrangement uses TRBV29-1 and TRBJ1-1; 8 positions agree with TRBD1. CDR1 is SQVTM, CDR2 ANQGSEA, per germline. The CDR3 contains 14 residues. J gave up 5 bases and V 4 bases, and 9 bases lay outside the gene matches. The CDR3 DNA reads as TGCAGCGTTGCGGGACAGGTATTGCGAACTGAAGCTTTCTTT. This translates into CSVAGQVLRTEAFF. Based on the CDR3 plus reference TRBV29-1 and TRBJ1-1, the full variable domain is SAVISQKPSRDICQRGTSLTIQCQVDSQVTMMFWYRQQPGQSLTLIATANQGSEATYESGFVIDKFPISRPNLTFSTLTVSNMSPEDSSIYLCSVAGQVLRTEAFFGQGTRLTVV.

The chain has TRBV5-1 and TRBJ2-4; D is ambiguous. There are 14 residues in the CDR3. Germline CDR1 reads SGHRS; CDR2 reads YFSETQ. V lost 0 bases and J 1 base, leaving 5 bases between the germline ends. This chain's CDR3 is CASSLEEAKNIQYF. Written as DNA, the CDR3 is TGCGCCAGCAGCTTGGAGGAGGCCAAAAACATTCAGTACTTC. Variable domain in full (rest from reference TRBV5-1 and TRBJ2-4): KAGVTQTPRYLIKTRGQQVTLSCSPISGHRSVSWYQQTPGQGLQFLFEYFSETQRNKGNFPGRFSGRQFSNSRSEMNVSTLELGDSALYLCASSLEEAKNIQYFGAGTRLSVL.